This entry concerns a single TCR beta chain. Its antigen is not known. The sample belongs to a study of CD8+CD57+ T cells in acquired aplastic anemia. Across the whole study: DNA from sorted CD4+ and CD8+ cells averaged about 3.2 ug. Broader study findings: Patients had around 30 CD8+ CDR3 sequences in common with controls (the shared set).

The sequenced patients had an expansion of CD8+CD57+ cells seen by flow cytometry. Patients had received no therapy at the time of blood sampling. The template used for profiling TCR beta VDJ and CDR3 was genomic DNA. TCRdb itself ran the reads through MiXCR, one entry per CDR3 protein. The table lists 450,000 to 600,000 distinct CDR3 sequences, around 30% of them singletons. Germline V gene lookup returns CDR1 SGHVS and CDR2 FNYEAQ. V was trimmed by 0 bases and J by 5 bases, leaving 7 bases between them. The CDR3 consists of 13 residues. The clonotype was recovered from a human donor with aplastic anemia. J is TRBJ1-1 and V is TRBV7-6, with no clear D. The sample comprised sorted CD4+, CD8+, or CD8+CD57+ T cells (not recorded which) from PBMCs. CDR3 nucleotide sequence: TGTGCCAGCAGCTTAGCCGCGGGGACTGAAGCTTTCTTT. This translates into CASSLAAGTEAFF.